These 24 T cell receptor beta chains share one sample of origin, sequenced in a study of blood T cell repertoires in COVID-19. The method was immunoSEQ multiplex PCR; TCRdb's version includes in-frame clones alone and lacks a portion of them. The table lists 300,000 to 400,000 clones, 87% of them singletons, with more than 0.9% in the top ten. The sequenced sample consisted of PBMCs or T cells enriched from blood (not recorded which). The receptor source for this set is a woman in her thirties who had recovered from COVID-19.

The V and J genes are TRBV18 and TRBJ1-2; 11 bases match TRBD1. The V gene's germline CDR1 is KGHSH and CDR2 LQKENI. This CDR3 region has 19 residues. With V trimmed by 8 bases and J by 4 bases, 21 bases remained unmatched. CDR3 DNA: TGTGCCAGCAATCAAGAACGCACCCTAGGACAGGGGGCCGGCTATGGCTACACCTTC. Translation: CASNQERTLGQGAGYGYTF.

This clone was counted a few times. The CDR3 spells CASSQDLGTAGELFF. The CDR3 coding sequence is TGCGCCAGCAGCCAAGATCTTGGGACAGCCGGGGAGCTGTTTTTT. V and J are TRBV4-1 and TRBJ2-2, with 7 bases aligning to TRBD1. This CDR3 spans 15 amino acids. V was pared by 0 bases and J by 6 bases, with 4 bases of the junction left unmatched. CDR1 is MGHRA, CDR2 YSYEKL, per germline.

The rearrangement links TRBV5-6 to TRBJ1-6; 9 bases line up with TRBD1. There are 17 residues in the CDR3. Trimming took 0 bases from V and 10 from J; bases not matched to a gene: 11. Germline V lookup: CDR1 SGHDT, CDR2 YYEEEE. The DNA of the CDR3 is TGTGCCAGCAGCTTGGGCGTTGAACAGGGGGCAAGATCACCCCTCCACTTT. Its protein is CASSLGVEQGARSPLHF.

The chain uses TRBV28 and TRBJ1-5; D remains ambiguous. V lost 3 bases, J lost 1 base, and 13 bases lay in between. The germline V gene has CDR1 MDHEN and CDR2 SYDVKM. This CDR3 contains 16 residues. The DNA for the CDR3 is TGTGCCAGCAGTTTTGTCTTAGTGAACAGCAATCAGCCCCAGCATTTT. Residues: CASSFVLVNSNQPQHF.

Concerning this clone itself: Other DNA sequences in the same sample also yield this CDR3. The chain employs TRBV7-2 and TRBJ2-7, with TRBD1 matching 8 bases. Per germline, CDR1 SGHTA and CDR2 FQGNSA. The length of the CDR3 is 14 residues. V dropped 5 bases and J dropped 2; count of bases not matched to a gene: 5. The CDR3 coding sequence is TGTGCCAGCAGCCCCGGACAGGGCCCCTACGAGCAGTACTTC. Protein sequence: CASSPGQGPYEQYF.

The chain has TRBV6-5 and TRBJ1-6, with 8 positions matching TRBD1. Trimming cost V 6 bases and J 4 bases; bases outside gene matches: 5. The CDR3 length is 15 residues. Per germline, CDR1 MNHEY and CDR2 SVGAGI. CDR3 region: CASSGTGIYNSPLHF. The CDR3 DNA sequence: TGTGCCAGCAGCGGGACAGGCATTTATAATTCACCCCTCCACTTT.

CDR3 in amino acids: CASSSPQASYTDTQYF. CDR3 bases: TGTGCCAGCAGCTCCCCGCAGGCCAGCTATACAGATACGCAGTATTTT. The J gene is TRBJ2-3, the V gene TRBV9; no reliable D call. This CDR3 spans 16 amino acids. With 4 bases removed from V and 3 bases from J, the gap between germline ends came to 18 bases. The V gene's germline CDR1 is SGDLS and CDR2 YYNGEE.

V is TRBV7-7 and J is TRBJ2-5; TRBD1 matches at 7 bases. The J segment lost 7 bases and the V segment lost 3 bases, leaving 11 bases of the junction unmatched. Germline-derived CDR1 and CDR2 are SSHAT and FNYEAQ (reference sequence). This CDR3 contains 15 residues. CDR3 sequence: CASSFGTAPPRTQYF. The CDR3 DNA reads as TGTGCCAGCAGCTTCGGGACAGCCCCCCCACGGACCCAGTACTTC.

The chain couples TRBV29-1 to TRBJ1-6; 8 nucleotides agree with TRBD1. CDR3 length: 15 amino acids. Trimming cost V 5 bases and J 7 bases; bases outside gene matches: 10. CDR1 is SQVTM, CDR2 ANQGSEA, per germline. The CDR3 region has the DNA TGCAGCGTTCGTCTGACAGGGGTGGGGAATTCACCCCTCCACTTT. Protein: CSVRLTGVGNSPLHF.

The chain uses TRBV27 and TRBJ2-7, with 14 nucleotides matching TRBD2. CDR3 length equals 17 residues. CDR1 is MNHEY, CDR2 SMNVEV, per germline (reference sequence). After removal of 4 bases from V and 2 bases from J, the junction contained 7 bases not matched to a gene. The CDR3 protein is CASSSGTSGGLAYEQYF. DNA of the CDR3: TGTGCCAGCAGTTCGGGGACTAGCGGGGGACTTGCCTACGAGCAGTACTTC.

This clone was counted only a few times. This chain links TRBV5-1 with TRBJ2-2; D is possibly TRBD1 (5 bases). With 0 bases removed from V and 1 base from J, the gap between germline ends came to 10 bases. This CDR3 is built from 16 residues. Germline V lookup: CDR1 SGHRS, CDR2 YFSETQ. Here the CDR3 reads CASSLGRVLNTGELFF. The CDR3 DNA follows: TGCGCCAGCAGCTTGGGCAGGGTCCTGAACACCGGGGAGCTGTTTTTT.

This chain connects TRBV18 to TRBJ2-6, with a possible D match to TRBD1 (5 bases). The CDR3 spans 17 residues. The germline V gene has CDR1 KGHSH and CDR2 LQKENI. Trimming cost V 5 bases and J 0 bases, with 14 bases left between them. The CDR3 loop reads CASSIKTDRSGANVLTF. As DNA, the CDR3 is TGTGCCAGCTCAATAAAGACAGACCGCTCTGGGGCCAACGTCCTGACTTTC. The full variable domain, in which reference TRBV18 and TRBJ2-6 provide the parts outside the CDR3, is NAGVMQNPRHLVRRRGQEARLRCSPMKGHSHVYWYRQLPEEGLKFMVYLQKENIIDESGMPKERFSAEFPKEGPSILRIQQVVRGDSAAYFCASSIKTDRSGANVLTFGAGSRLTVL.

CDR3 nucleotides: TGCGCCAGCAGCTTGGCCGGGCAGGGAGGCACCGGGGAGCTGTTTTTT. This gives the protein CASSLAGQGGTGELFF. The chain links TRBV5-1 to TRBJ2-2; D might be TRBD2 (6 bases). V was trimmed by 0 bases and J by 4 bases, leaving 13 bases between them. The germline gives CDR1 SGHRS, CDR2 YFSETQ. This CDR3 contains 16 residues.

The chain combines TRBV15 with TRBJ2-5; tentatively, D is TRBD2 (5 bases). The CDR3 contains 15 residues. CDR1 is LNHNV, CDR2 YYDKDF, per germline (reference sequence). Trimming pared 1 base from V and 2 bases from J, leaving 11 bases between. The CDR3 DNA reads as TGTGCCACCAGCAGAGGGTCCAGCGGACAAGAGACCCAGTACTTC. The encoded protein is CATSRGSSGQETQYF.

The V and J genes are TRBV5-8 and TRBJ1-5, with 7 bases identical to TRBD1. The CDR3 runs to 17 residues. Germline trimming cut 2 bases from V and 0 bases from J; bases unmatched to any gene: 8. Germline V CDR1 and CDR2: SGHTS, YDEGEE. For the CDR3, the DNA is TGTGCCAGCAGCTTAGACAGGGCTGGCTATAGCAATCAGCCCCAGCATTTT. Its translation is CASSLDRAGYSNQPQHF.

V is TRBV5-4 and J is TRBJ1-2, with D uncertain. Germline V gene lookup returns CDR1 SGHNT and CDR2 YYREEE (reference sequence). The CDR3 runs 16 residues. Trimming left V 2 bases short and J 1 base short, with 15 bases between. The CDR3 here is CASSFSQAVGNYGYTF. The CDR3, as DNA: TGTGCCAGCAGCTTCTCTCAGGCTGTTGGTAACTATGGCTACACCTTC.

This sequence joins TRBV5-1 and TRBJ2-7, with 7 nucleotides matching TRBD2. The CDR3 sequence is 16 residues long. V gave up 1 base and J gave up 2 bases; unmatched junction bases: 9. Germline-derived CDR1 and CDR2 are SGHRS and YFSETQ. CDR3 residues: CASSLRGLQTPYEQYF. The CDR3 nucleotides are TGCGCCAGCAGCTTGAGGGGACTACAGACCCCCTACGAGCAGTACTTC. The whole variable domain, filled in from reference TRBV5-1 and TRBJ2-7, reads KAGVTQTPRYLIKTRGQQVTLSCSPISGHRSVSWYQQTPGQGLQFLFEYFSETQRNKGNFPGRFSGRQFSNSRSEMNVSTLELGDSALYLCASSLRGLQTPYEQYFGPGTRLTVT.

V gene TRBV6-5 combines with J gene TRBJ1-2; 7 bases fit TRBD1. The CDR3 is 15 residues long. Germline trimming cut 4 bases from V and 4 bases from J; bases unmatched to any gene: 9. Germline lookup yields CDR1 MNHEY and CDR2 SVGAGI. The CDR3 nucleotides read TGTGCCAGCAGTTTCCGGACAGGAGGCAGCTATGGCTACACCTTC. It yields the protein CASSFRTGGSYGYTF.

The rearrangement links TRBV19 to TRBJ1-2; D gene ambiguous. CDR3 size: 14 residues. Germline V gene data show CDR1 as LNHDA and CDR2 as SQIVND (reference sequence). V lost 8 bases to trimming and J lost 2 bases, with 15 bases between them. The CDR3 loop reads CASRSIWENYGYTF. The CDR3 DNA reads TGTGCCAGTCGCTCTATATGGGAGAACTATGGCTACACCTTC.

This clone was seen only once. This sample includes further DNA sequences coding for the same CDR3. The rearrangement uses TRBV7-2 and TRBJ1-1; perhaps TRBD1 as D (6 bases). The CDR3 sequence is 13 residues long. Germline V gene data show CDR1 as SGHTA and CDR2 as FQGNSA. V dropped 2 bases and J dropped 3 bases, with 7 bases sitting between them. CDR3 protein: CASSLTGYTEAFF. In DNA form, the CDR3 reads TGTGCCAGCAGCTTAACAGGGTACACTGAAGCTTTCTTT.

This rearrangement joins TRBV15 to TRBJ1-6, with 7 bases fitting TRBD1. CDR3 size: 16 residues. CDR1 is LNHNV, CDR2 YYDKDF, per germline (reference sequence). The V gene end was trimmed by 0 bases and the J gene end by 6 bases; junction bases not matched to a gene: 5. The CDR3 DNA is TGTGCCACCAGCAGAGATGGGACAGTCTTTAATTCACCCCTCCACTTT. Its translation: CATSRDGTVFNSPLHF.

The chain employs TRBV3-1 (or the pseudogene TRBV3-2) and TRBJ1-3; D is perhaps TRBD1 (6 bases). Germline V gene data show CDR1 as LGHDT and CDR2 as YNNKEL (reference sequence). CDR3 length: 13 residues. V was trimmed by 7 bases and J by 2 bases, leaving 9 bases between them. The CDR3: CASKPGAGNTIYF. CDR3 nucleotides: TGTGCCAGCAAACCAGGGGCTGGAAACACCATATATTTT.

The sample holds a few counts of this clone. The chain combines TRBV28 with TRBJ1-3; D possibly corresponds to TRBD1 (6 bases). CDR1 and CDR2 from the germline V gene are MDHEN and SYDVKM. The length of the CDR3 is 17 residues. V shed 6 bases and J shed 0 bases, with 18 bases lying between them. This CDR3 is CASRPHVGGPSGNTIYF. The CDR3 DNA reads TGTGCCAGCAGACCCCACGTAGGGGGTCCCTCTGGAAACACCATATATTTT.

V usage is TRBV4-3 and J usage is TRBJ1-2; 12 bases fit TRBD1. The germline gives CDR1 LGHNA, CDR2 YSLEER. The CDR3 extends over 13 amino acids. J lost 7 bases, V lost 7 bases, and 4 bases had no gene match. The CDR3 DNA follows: TGCGCCAGCACTGGGACAGGGGGCTCTGGCTACACCTTC. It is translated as CASTGTGGSGYTF.